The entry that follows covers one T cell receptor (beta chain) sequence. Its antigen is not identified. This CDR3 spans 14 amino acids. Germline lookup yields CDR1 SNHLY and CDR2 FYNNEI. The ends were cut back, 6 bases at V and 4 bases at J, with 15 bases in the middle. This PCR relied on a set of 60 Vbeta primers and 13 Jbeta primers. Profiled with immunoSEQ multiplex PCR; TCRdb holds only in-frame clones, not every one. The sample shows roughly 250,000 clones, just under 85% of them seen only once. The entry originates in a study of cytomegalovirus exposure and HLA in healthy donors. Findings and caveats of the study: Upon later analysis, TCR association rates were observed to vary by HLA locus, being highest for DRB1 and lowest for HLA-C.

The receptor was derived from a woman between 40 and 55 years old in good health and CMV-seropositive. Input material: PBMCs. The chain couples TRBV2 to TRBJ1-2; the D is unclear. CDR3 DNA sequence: TGTGCCAGCAGGAACGGCCCGGGAGGCTATGGCTACACCTTC. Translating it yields CASRNGPGGYGYTF.